Listed below are T cell receptor beta chains from one sample, sequenced in a study of cytomegalovirus exposure and HLA in healthy donors. The data were produced by immunoSEQ multiplex PCR, yet TCRdb's version contains in-frame clones alone and is incomplete. This sample has around 150,000 clones, with 70% to 85% found just once. The sample consisted of PBMCs. These receptors all come from a man aged 25 to 45 in good health and CMV-seropositive. CDR3s include the opening cysteine and the closing phenylalanine or tryptophan. Each record gives: J gene, V gene, D gene, clone size, CDR3 DNA, CDR3 protein. D genes are given only for firm matches. Part of the rows lack a size; the others show once, few, many or a class for expanded clones.

>TRBJ1-1|TRBV6-1|.|.
TGTGCCAGCAGTGATAGTGCTGAAATCGAAGCTTTCTTT
CASSDSAEIEAFF
>TRBJ2-3|TRBV5-4|.|.
TGTGCCAGCAGCTTGTTGGCAGAGGCGTCAGATACGCAGTATTTT
CASSLLAEASDTQYF
>TRBJ2-1|TRBV4-1|.|.
TGCGCCAAGCGGCAAGCGACACGGTACAATGAGCAGTTCTTC
CAKRQATRYNEQFF
>TRBJ1-3|TRBV7-8|TRBD1|.
TGTGCCAGCAGCTCCACAGGGGGCGCGGATCCTGGAAACACCATATATTTT
CASSSTGGADPGNTIYF
>TRBJ1-1|TRBV28|TRBD1|.
TGTGCCAGCAGTAGACAGGGTCTGGGAGCTTTCTTT
CASSRQGLGAFF
>TRBJ2-5|TRBV19|.|once
TGTGCCACTAACCCCAAGGACTCCCCAAGACGAGAGACCCAGTACTTC
CATNPKDSPRRETQYF
>TRBJ2-2|TRBV10-3|.|.
TGTGCCATCGGGGGGACAGAGAACACCGGGGAGCTGTTTTTT
CAIGGTENTGELFF
>TRBJ2-5|TRBV18|.|.
TGTGCCAGCTCACCACCCCTCGGGGGGCCCTCGGGTTTGGCAAAAGAGACCCAGTACTTC
CASSPPLGGPSGLAKETQYF
>TRBJ2-7|TRBV2|TRBD1|.
TGTGCCAGCAGTGGACAGGGCTACGAGCAGTACTTC
CASSGQGYEQYF
>TRBJ2-3|TRBV7-9|.|.
TGTGCCAGCAGCCCGAGCAGCGGGACAGGCCTGTATTTT
CASSPSSGTGLYF
>TRBJ1-2|TRBV18|TRBD1|.
TGTGCCAGCTCACCGGGAGTTTTGGGACAGGATGGCTACACCTTC
CASSPGVLGQDGYTF
>TRBJ2-5|TRBV7-9|.|.
TGTGCCAGCAGCTCAGAGAGGGCGGTACGGACCCAGTACTTC
CASSSERAVRTQYF
>TRBJ1-5|TRBV6-1|TRBD1|.
TGTGCCAGCGCAGGACAGGGCGGCAATCAGCCCCAGCATTTT
CASAGQGGNQPQHF
>TRBJ2-7|TRBV7-8|TRBD1|.
TGTGCCAGCAGCTTAGTGTCCGGGACAGGGATTCCCTACGAGCAGTACTTC
CASSLVSGTGIPYEQYF
>TRBJ2-1|TRBV29-1|TRBD2|.
TGCAGCTTGACCGGGACTAACTACAATGAGCAGTTCTTC
CSLTGTNYNEQFF
>TRBJ1-4|TRBV6-5|.|few
TGTGCCAGCAGTGCGGGACTGACTAATGAAAAACTGTTTTTT
CASSAGLTNEKLFF
>TRBJ2-1|TRBV4-1|.|.
TGCGCCAGCAGCCACCGCACAGGGACCTCTGGGGACAATGAGCAGTTCTTC
CASSHRTGTSGDNEQFF
>TRBJ2-3|TRBV7-9|.|few
TGTGCCAGCAGCTTCGTACAAGGGGTGGGTACGCAGTATTTT
CASSFVQGVGTQYF
>TRBJ1-2|TRBV28|.|.
TGTGCCAGCAGTTTAAATCCGAACTATGGCTACACCTTC
CASSLNPNYGYTF
>TRBJ1-1|TRBV7-2|.|.
TGTGCCAGCAGTACAGGGAACACTGAAGCTTTCTTT
CASSTGNTEAFF
>TRBJ2-4|TRBV19|.|.
TGTGCCAGTAGTATAGCCCGACAGGGGAGGGAAAACATTCAGTACTTC
CASSIARQGRENIQYF
>TRBJ1-1|TRBV30|TRBD1|.
TGTGCCTGGGGTCGGCAGGGGGATACTGAAGCTTTCTTT
CAWGRQGDTEAFF
>TRBJ1-5|TRBV6-5|TRBD1|few
TGTGCCAGCAGTCCACAGGGGCAAGGCAATCAGCCCCAGCATTTT
CASSPQGQGNQPQHF
>TRBJ2-1|TRBV7-2|TRBD2|.
TGTGCCAGCAGCCTCACTGGACTAGCGGTCGATGAGCAGTTCTTC
CASSLTGLAVDEQFF
>TRBJ1-6|TRBV18|TRBD1|.
TGTGCCAGCTCAAGGGACAGGGGAAATAATTCACCCCTCCACTTT
CASSRDRGNNSPLHF
>TRBJ1-5|TRBV27|.|.
TGTGCCAGCAGTTTATCCCCAAGTAGTCAGCCCCAGCATTTT
CASSLSPSSQPQHF
>TRBJ1-3|TRBV5-1|.|.
TGCGCCAGCAGCTTGGGTTACAGGGCGGACACCATATATTTT
CASSLGYRADTIYF
>TRBJ2-1|TRBV14|.|.
TGTGCCAGCACCCGAAACCCCTGGCGGGGTACAAAGTTGAAGGGTTTCTATGAGCAGTTCTTC
CASTRNPWRGTKLKGFYEQFF
>TRBJ2-2|TRBV6-5|TRBD1|.
TGTGCCAGCAGTTACTTAGGGACAGCGAAAACCGGGGAGCTGTTTTTT
CASSYLGTAKTGELFF
>TRBJ2-7|TRBV19|TRBD2|.
TGTGCCAGTAGTATGAGCGGGAGCTTCCCCTCCTACGAGCAGTACTTC
CASSMSGSFPSYEQYF
>TRBJ2-3|TRBV19|TRBD2|.
TGTGCCAGTAGTCTAGATATAGGTAGCGGGAGTGCAGATACGCAGTATTTT
CASSLDIGSGSADTQYF
>TRBJ1-2|TRBV29-1|.|.
TGCAGCGTTGTTTCTTCAGGCGGGGCGGGAGGCTACACCTTC
CSVVSSGGAGGYTF
>TRBJ2-3|TRBV5-1|.|.
TGCGCCAGCAGGGTGGAGGTCACAGATACGCAGTATTTT
CASRVEVTDTQYF
>TRBJ2-1|TRBV5-4|TRBD2|.
TGTGCCAGCAGCCCTTTAGCGGGGTCCTACAATGAGCAGTTCTTC
CASSPLAGSYNEQFF
>TRBJ1-5|TRBV2|TRBD1|.
TGTGCCAGCACACTGGGACAGGGATTCAATCAGCCCCAGCATTTT
CASTLGQGFNQPQHF
>TRBJ2-1|TRBV7-2|TRBD2|.
TGTGCCAGCAGACGAACTAGCGGGGAGGGCAATGAGCAGTTCTTC
CASRRTSGEGNEQFF
>TRBJ2-3|TRBV6-9|TRBD2|.
TGTGCCCCGACGGGGGGAACTAGCACAGATACGCAGTATTTT
CAPTGGTSTDTQYF
>TRBJ2-1|TRBV28|TRBD2|.
TGTGCCAGCAGCGGGGATACGGGAGGGCCAGAGAATGAGCAGTTCTTC
CASSGDTGGPENEQFF
>TRBJ2-1|TRBV5-4|.|.
TGTGCCAGCAGCTTGGACACAGTCAATGAGCAGTTCTTC
CASSLDTVNEQFF
>TRBJ1-5|TRBV16|TRBD1|.
TGTGCCAGCAGCCATACGGGGACAGTGCAGCCCCAGCATTTT
CASSHTGTVQPQHF
>TRBJ2-5|TRBV6-4|TRBD2|.
TGTGCCAGCAGCCGGACTAGCGGGGACCAAGAGACCCAGTACTTC
CASSRTSGDQETQYF
>TRBJ2-2|TRBV6-1|.|.
TGTGCCAGCAGTGGAGAGGGGAACACCGGGGAGCTGTTTTTT
CASSGEGNTGELFF
>TRBJ2-4|TRBV29-1|TRBD1|.
TGCAGCGTGGGGGACAGGCTAGCCAAAAACATTCAGTACTTC
CSVGDRLAKNIQYF
>TRBJ2-7|TRBV4-1|.|.
TGCGCCAGCAGCCAAGAGCGGTACTACGAGCAGTACTTC
CASSQERYYEQYF
>TRBJ2-1|TRBV28|TRBD1|.
TGTGCCAGCAGTACCCCCGGGACAGGGGAACGCAATGAGCAGTTCTTC
CASSTPGTGERNEQFF
>TRBJ2-3|TRBV11-1|TRBD2|.
TGTGCCAGCAGCGCTACTAGCGGGGGGCTAGATACGCAGTATTTT
CASSATSGGLDTQYF
>TRBJ2-1|TRBV7-9|.|.
TGTGCCTCAGGGTTCCATTCCATTGAGCAGTTCTTC
CASGFHSIEQFF
>TRBJ2-3|TRBV4-2|.|.
TGTGCCAGCAGCCAAGATGTCAGCGTATCTAGCACAGATACGCAGTATTTT
CASSQDVSVSSTDTQYF
>TRBJ2-1|TRBV11-3|TRBD1|once
TGTGCCAGCAGCTTAGCGTACAGGGGGCGGGATGAGCAGTTCTTC
CASSLAYRGRDEQFF
>TRBJ2-1|TRBV21-1|.|.
TGTGCCAGCAGCAAGCGTCTAGCGGACTACAATGAGCAGTTCTTC
CASSKRLADYNEQFF
>TRBJ2-1|TRBV29-1|.|.
TGCAGCGTTGGAATTTCCAGTACGGGTGAGCAGTTCTTC
CSVGISSTGEQFF
>TRBJ2-7|TRBV4-2|.|once
TGTGCCAGCAGCCAAGACCTCTACGAGCAGTACTTC
CASSQDLYEQYF
>TRBJ1-2|TRBV2|.|.
TGTGCCAGCAGTACTCAGGGAAACTATGGCTACACCTTC
CASSTQGNYGYTF
>TRBJ1-2|TRBV5-1|.|.
TGCGCCAGCAGCCCGGAAGGGGGTGGCTACACCTTC
CASSPEGGGYTF
>TRBJ2-1|TRBV7-8|TRBD1|once
TGTGCCAGCAGCTCAAGACAGGGGGCGGGGAATGAGCAGTTCTTC
CASSSRQGAGNEQFF
>TRBJ2-2|TRBV11-2|TRBD1|.
TGTGCCAGCAGCTTAGGGGTTCCGGGACAGGGGGTTTTCGGGGAGCTGTTTTTT
CASSLGVPGQGVFGELFF
>TRBJ2-7|TRBV21-1|.|.
TGTGCCAGCAGCAAAACCGCCCTAGCGGGGGGTTCTACCTACCACGAGCAGTACTTC
CASSKTALAGGSTYHEQYF
>TRBJ1-1|TRBV5-4|.|few
TGTGCCAGCAGCTTGGACCCAGGGTTGGGCACTGAAGCTTTCTTT
CASSLDPGLGTEAFF
>TRBJ1-1|TRBV7-9|.|.
TGTGCCAGCGTCTGGAACGAGGGCACTGAAGCTTTCTTT
CASVWNEGTEAFF
>TRBJ1-1|TRBV10-3|.|.
TGTGCCATCAGTGGTCCGGAGGGTGAAGCTTTCTTT
CAISGPEGEAFF